Each of the 12 T cell receptor beta chains below was sequenced from the same sample in a study of early T cells in non-severe SARS-CoV-2 infection. TCRdb re-called the 5' RACE reads through MiXCR, storing one row per CDR3 protein. In the table there are 50,000 to 70,000 distinct CDR3 sequences, 15% of which are singletons. The source was whole blood, collected at baseline. These receptor sequences come from an adult who was a healthcare worker with PCR-confirmed SARS-CoV-2 infection or an uninfected control (not recorded which).

This sequence joins TRBV20-1 and TRBJ2-2; TRBD1 matches at 7 bases. Per germline, CDR1 DFQATT and CDR2 SNEGSKA (reference sequence). J gave up 3 bases and V 3 bases, and 7 bases lay outside the gene matches. This CDR3 spans 15 amino acids. CDR3: CSASRVGQDTGELFF. In nucleotides, the CDR3 is TGCAGTGCTAGCCGCGTTGGACAGGACACCGGGGAGCTGTTTTTT.

The CDR3 DNA sequence: TGCAGTGCTAGGGAGGGATTTTTTAGCAATCAGCCCCAGCATTTT. It translates to CSAREGFFSNQPQHF. V gene TRBV20-1 combines with J gene TRBJ1-5; no definite D call. Trimming took off 3 bases at V and 0 bases at J, with 12 bases between the two ends. The CDR3 contains 15 residues. Per the germline V gene, CDR1 is DFQATT and CDR2 is SNEGSKA (reference sequence).

In this sample, this clonotype turned up a few times. The chain carries TRBV5-4 and TRBJ1-2; D is perhaps TRBD1 (5 bases). V was clipped by 4 bases and J by 1 base, with 11 bases between them. This CDR3 has 14 amino acids. Germline CDR1 SGHNT, CDR2 YYREEE (reference sequence). CDR3: CASSAGTDNYGYTF. The CDR3, as DNA: TGTGCCAGCAGCGCCGGGACGGATAACTATGGCTACACCTTC.

This clonotype was detected only a few times. The chain is built from TRBV20-1 and TRBJ2-1, with TRBD1 as a possible D gene (5 bases). There are 14 residues in the CDR3. Germline values: CDR1 DFQATT, CDR2 SNEGSKA (reference sequence). Trimming removed 5 bases at V and 7 bases at J, with 18 bases between. The CDR3 here is CSAGAHLSRNEQFF. The CDR3 bases are TGCAGTGCTGGGGCCCACCTATCCCGGAATGAGCAGTTCTTC.

There are a few counts of this clonotype. This chain's CDR3 is CASSWGPTDTQYF. The CDR3 DNA reads TGTGCCAGCAGTTGGGGGCCCACAGATACGCAGTATTTT. V gene TRBV27 combines with J gene TRBJ2-3; TRBD1 is a possible D gene (6 bases). Trimming left V 4 bases short and J 2 bases short, with 7 bases between. There are 13 residues in the CDR3. CDR1 is MNHEY, CDR2 SMNVEV, per germline (reference sequence).

The chain is built from TRBV7-9 and TRBJ2-7; 12 bases map to TRBD1. The CDR3 covers 15 residues. V trimming: 1 base; J trimming: 6 bases; junction bases outside the gene matches: 4. Germline loops: CDR1 SEHNR, CDR2 FQNEAQ (reference sequence). CDR3 sequence: CASSLGDRGRSEQYF. For the CDR3, the DNA is TGTGCCAGCAGCTTAGGGGACAGGGGGCGATCCGAGCAGTACTTC.

The V gene is TRBV4-1, the J gene TRBJ1-2, with D tentatively TRBD1 (6 bases). Germline V gives CDR1 MGHRA, CDR2 YSYEKL. Trimming removed 3 bases from V and 4 bases from J, with 15 bases in between. This CDR3 has 15 amino acids. CDR3 amino acids: CASSHMQGIGYGYTF. The CDR3 DNA reads TGCGCCAGCAGCCATATGCAGGGGATAGGCTATGGCTACACCTTC.

In this sample, this clonotype turned up a few times. The rearrangement links TRBV6-4 to TRBJ2-3, with D possibly TRBD2 on 6 matching bases. V was shortened by 2 bases and J by 0 bases, with 6 bases between the two germline ends. This CDR3 region has 14 residues. Germline-derived CDR1 and CDR2 are MRHNA and SNTAGT. The DNA for the CDR3 is TGTGCCAGCAGTGACGGGACTAGCACAGATACGCAGTATTTT. This encodes CASSDGTSTDTQYF.

This clonotype has a handful of counts. The chain joins TRBV6-4 to TRBJ2-2; 8 positions agree with TRBD1. V dropped 3 bases and J dropped 6; count of bases not matched to a gene: 3. The CDR3 sequence is 14 residues long. Germline V gene data show CDR1 as MRHNA and CDR2 as SNTAGT. The CDR3 protein is CASSDAGGAGELFF. Here the CDR3 DNA reads TGTGCCAGCAGTGATGCAGGGGGCGCCGGGGAGCTGTTTTTT.

This chain uses TRBV12-3 or TRBV12-4 with TRBJ2-2; D call uncertain. The V end was cut by 2 bases, the J end by 2 bases, with 3 bases between. The CDR3 sequence is 13 residues long. The CDR3 sequence is CASSLRNTGELFF. In DNA, the CDR3 is TGTGCCAGCAGTTTACGAAACACCGGGGAGCTGTTTTTT.

This clonotype has a count of ten or more. CDR3 in DNA: TGTGCCACCTTGGGGGGGGCGGGCTCACCCCTCCACTTT. It specifies CATLGGAGSPLHF. This chain uses TRBV28 with TRBJ1-6; tentatively, D is TRBD1 (6 bases). The germline gives CDR1 MDHEN, CDR2 SYDVKM. V lost 10 bases and J 10 bases, leaving 17 bases between the germline ends. The CDR3 runs 13 residues. The full variable domain, in which reference TRBV28 and TRBJ1-6 provide the parts outside the CDR3, is DVKVTQSSRYLVKRTGEKVFLECVQDMDHENMFWYRQDPGLGLRLIYFSYDVKMKEKGDIPEGYSVSREKKERFSLILESASTNQTSMYLCATLGGAGSPLHFGNGTRLTVT.

The sample holds a few counts of this clonotype. This chain joins TRBV20-1 and TRBJ2-3; tentatively, D is TRBD1 (6 bases). Trimming shortened V by 0 bases and J by 7 bases, and 17 bases separated the two germline ends. Germline V CDR1 and CDR2: DFQATT, SNEGSKA (reference sequence). There are 15 residues in the CDR3. CDR3 residues: CSAREKYREANTQYF. The CDR3 bases are TGCAGTGCTAGAGAGAAATACAGGGAAGCAAATACGCAGTATTTT.